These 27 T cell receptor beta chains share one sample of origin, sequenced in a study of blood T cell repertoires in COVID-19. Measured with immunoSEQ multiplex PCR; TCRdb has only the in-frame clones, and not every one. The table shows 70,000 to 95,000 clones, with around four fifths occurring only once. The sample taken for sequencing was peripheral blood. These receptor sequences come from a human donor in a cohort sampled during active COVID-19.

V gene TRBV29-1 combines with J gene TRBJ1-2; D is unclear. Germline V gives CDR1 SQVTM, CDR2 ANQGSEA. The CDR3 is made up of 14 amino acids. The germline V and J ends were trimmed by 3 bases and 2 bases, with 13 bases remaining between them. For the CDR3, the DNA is TGCAGCGTTGATGACTGGAAACTGAACTATGGCTACACCTTC. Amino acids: CSVDDWKLNYGYTF.

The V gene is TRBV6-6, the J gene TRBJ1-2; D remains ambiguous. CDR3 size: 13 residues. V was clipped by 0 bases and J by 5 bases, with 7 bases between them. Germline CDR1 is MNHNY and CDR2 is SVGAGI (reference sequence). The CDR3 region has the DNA TGTGCCAGCAGTTACTCGACTTCTTATGGCTACACCTTC. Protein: CASSYSTSYGYTF.

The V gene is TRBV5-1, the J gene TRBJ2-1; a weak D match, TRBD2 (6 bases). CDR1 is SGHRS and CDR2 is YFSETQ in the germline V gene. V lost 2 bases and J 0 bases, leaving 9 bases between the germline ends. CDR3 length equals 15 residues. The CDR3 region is CASSLLAVSYNEQFF. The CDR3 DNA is TGCGCCAGCAGCTTATTAGCGGTCTCCTACAATGAGCAGTTCTTC. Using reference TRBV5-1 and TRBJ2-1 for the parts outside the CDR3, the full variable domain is KAGVTQTPRYLIKTRGQQVTLSCSPISGHRSVSWYQQTPGQGLQFLFEYFSETQRNKGNFPGRFSGRQFSNSRSEMNVSTLELGDSALYLCASSLLAVSYNEQFFGPGTRLTVL.

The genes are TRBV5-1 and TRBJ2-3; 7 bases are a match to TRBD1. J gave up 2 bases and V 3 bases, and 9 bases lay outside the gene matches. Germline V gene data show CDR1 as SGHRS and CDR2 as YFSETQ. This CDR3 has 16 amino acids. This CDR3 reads CASSSAGTDFTDTQYF. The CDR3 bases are TGCGCCAGCAGCTCCGCCGGGACAGACTTCACAGATACGCAGTATTTT.

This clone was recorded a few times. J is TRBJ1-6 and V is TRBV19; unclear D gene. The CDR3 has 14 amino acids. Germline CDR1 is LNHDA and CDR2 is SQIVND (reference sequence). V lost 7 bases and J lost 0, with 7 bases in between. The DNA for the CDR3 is TGTGCCAGTACGGCTAGCTCCTATAATTCACCCCTCCACTTT. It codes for CASTASSYNSPLHF.

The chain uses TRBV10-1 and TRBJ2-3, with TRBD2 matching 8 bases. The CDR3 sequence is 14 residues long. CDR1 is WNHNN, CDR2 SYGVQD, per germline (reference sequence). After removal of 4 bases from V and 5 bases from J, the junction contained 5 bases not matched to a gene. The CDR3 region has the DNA TGCGCCAGCAGTGTCGGGGGGGGGCTAGATACGCAGTATTTT. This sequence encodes CASSVGGGLDTQYF.

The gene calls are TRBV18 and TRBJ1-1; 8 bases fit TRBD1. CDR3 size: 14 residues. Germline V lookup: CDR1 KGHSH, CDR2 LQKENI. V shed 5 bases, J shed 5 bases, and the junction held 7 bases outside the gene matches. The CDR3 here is CASSIGQGVTEAFF. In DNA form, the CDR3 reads TGTGCCAGCTCAATAGGACAGGGAGTGACTGAAGCTTTCTTT.

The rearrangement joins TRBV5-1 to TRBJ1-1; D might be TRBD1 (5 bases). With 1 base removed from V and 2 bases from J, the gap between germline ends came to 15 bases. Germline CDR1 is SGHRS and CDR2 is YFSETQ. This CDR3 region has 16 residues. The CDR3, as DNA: TGCGCCAGCAGCTTGCTTGTTACAGGCGGAAACACTGAAGCTTTCTTT. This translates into CASSLLVTGGNTEAFF.

DNA of the CDR3: TGCAGTGCTAGTCGCGATAACACTGAAGCTTTCTTT. It encodes CSASRDNTEAFF. The chain joins TRBV20-1 to TRBJ1-1; D is ambiguous. The CDR3 covers 12 residues. The germline gives CDR1 DFQATT, CDR2 SNEGSKA (reference sequence). The V end lost 3 bases, the J end lost 2 bases, and 7 bases lay between the germline ends.

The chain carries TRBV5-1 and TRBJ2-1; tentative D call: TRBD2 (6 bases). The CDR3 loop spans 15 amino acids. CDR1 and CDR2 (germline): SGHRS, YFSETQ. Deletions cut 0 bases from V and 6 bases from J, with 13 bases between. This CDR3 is CASSLGRGIGNEQFF. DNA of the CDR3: TGCGCCAGCAGCTTGGGTCGCGGGATCGGCAATGAGCAGTTCTTC.

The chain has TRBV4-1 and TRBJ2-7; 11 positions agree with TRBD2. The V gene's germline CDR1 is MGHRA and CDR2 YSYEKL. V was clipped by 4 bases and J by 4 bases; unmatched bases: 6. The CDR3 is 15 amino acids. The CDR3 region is CASSPVAGGLYEQYF. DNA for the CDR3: TGCGCCAGCAGCCCAGTAGCGGGAGGGCTGTACGAGCAGTACTTC.

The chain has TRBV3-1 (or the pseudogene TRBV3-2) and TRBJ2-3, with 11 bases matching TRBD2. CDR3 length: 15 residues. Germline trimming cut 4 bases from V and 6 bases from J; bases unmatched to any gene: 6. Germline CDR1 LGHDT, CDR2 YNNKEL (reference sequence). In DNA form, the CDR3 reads TGTGCCAGCAGCCTAGTAGCGGGGGGGCGTGATACGCAGTATTTT. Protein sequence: CASSLVAGGRDTQYF.

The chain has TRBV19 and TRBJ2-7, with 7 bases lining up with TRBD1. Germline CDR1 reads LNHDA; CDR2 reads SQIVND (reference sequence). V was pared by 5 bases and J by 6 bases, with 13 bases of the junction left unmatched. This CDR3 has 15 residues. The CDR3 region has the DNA TGTGCCAGTAGTGACGGGACAGCCGATTGGACCGAGCAGTACTTC. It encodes CASSDGTADWTEQYF. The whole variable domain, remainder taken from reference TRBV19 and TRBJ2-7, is DGGITQSPKYLFRKEGQNVTLSCEQNLNHDAMYWYRQDPGQGLRLIYYSQIVNDFQKGDIAEGYSVSREKKESFPLTVTSAQKNPTAFYLCASSDGTADWTEQYFGPGTRLTVT.

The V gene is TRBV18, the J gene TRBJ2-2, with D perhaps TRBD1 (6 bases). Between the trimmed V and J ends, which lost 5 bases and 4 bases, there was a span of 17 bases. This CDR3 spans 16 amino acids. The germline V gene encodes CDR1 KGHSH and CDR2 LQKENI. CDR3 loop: CASSRPDSPRTGELFF. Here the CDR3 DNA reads TGTGCCAGCTCAAGACCGGACAGTCCGCGCACCGGGGAGCTGTTTTTT.

In DNA, the CDR3 is TGTGCCAGCAGCGTAGGTGTAGCGGTCGGCGATGAGCAGTTCTTC. Protein: CASSVGVAVGDEQFF. The chain joins TRBV9 to TRBJ2-1, with D possibly matching TRBD2 (6 bases). This CDR3 is built from 15 residues. Germline CDR1 reads SGDLS; CDR2 reads YYNGEE. The V end was cut by 0 bases, the J end by 8 bases, with 15 bases between.

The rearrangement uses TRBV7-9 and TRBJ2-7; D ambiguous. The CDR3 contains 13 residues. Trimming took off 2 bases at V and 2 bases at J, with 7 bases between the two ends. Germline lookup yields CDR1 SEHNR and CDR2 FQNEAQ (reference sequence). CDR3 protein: CASSLIQAYEQYF. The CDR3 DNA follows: TGTGCCAGCAGCTTAATCCAGGCCTACGAGCAGTACTTC.

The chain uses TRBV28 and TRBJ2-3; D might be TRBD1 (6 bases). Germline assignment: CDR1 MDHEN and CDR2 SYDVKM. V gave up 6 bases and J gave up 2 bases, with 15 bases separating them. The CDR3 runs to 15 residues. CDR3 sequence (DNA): TGTGCCAGCAGCAGCACAGGGAGCTACACAGATACGCAGTATTTT. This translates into CASSSTGSYTDTQYF.

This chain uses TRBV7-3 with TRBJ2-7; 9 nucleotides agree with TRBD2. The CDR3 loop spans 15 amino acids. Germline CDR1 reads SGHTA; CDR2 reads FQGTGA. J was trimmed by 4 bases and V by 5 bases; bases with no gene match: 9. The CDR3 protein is CASSQQAGGNYEQYF. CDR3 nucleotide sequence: TGTGCCAGCAGCCAACAAGCGGGAGGAAATTACGAGCAGTACTTC.

The CDR3 coding sequence is TGTGCCAGCACGGGACAGGGGGGCCCTGAAGCTTTCTTT. It yields the protein CASTGQGGPEAFF. The chain carries TRBV2 and TRBJ1-1, with 11 bases lining up with TRBD1. Per germline, CDR1 SNHLY and CDR2 FYNNEI. The CDR3 runs to 13 residues. J lost 6 bases, V lost 7 bases, and 4 bases had no gene match.

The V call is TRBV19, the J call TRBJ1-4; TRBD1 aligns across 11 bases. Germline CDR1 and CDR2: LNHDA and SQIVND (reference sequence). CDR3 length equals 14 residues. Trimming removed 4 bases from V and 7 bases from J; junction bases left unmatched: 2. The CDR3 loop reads CASSTGTGGEKLFF. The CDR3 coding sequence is TGTGCCAGTAGTACAGGGACAGGGGGTGAAAAACTGTTTTTT.

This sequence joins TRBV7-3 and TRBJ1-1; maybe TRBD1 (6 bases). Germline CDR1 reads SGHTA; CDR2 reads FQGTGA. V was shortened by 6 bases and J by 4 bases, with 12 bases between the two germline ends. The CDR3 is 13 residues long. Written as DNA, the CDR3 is TGTGCCAGCAGTAGGTTAGGGGGCACTGAAGCTTTCTTT. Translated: CASSRLGGTEAFF. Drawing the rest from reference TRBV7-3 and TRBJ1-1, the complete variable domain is GAGVSQTPSNKVTEKGKYVELRCDPISGHTALYWYRQSLGQGPEFLIYFQGTGAADDSGLPNDRFFAVRPEGSVSTLKIQRTERGDSAVYLCASSRLGGTEAFFGQGTRLTVV.

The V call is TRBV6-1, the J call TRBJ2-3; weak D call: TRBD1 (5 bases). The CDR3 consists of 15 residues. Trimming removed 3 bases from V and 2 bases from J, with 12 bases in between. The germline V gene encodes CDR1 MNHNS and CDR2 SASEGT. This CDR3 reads CASSDVTAYTDTQYF. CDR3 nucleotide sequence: TGTGCCAGCAGTGATGTGACAGCCTACACAGATACGCAGTATTTT.

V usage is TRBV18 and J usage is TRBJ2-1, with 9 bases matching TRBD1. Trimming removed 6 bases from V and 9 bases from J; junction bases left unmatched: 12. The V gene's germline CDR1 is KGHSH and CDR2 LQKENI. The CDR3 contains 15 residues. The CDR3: CASSPRGQGLTEQFF. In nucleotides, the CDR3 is TGTGCCAGCTCGCCCCGGGGACAGGGCCTTACTGAGCAGTTCTTC.

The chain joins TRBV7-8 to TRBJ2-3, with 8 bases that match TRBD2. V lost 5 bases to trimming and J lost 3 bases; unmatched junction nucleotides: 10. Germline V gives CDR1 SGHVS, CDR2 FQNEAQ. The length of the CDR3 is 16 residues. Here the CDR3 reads CASSLLGRGVTDTQYF. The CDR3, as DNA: TGTGCCAGCAGCCTCCTAGGGCGGGGGGTTACAGATACGCAGTATTTT.

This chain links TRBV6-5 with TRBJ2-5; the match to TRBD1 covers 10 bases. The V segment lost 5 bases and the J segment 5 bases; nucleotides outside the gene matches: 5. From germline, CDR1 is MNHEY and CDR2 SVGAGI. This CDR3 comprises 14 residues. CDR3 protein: CASSRTGGRETQYF. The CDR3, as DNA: TGTGCCAGCAGTCGGACAGGGGGAAGGGAGACCCAGTACTTC.

This CDR3 is CASSSEGVGNQPQHF. CDR3 nucleotide sequence: TGTGCCAGCAGCTCAGAGGGGGTCGGCAATCAGCCCCAGCATTTT. The rearrangement links TRBV6-2 or TRBV6-3 to TRBJ1-5; a weak D match, TRBD1 (6 bases). The length of the CDR3 is 15 residues. V gave up 6 bases and J gave up 2 bases, with 14 bases separating them. Germline CDR1 reads MNHEY; CDR2 reads SVGEGT.

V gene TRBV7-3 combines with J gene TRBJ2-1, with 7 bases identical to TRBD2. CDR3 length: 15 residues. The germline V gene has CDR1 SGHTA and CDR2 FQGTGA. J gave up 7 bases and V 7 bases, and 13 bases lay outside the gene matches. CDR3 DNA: TGTGCCAGCACCCTAGGGGCGGGGACTAATAATGAGCAGTTCTTC. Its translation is CASTLGAGTNNEQFF.